A selection of T cell receptor beta chains follows, all from one sample in a study of T cell responses to AZD1222 COVID-19 vaccine. Sequencing used immunoSEQ multiplex PCR; TCRdb keeps in-frame clones, though not all of them. The table lists approximately 80,000 clones, 80% to 90% of them singletons. The input for sequencing was peripheral blood, taken on day 0 of AZD1222 vaccination. Receptors originate from an adult in good health. CDR3s include the opening cysteine and the closing phenylalanine or tryptophan. D genes are given only for firm matches. Clone size appears in some rows only: once, few, many, or a class for an expanded clone.

j_gene: TRBJ2-2; v_gene: TRBV7-6; abundance: -; d_gene: TRBD2; CDR3aa: CASSAPRGLAGVVGELFF; CDR3nt: TGTGCCAGCAGCGCCCCACGGGGACTAGCGGGAGTAGTCGGGGAGCTGTTTTTT
j_gene: TRBJ1-5; v_gene: TRBV23-1; abundance: few; d_gene: TRBD1; CDR3aa: CASSGGGGGSSNQPQHF; CDR3nt: TGCGCCAGCAGTGGAGGAGGGGGCGGTTCAAGCAATCAGCCCCAGCATTTT
j_gene: TRBJ1-2; v_gene: TRBV3-1/TRBV3-2; abundance: -; d_gene: -; CDR3aa: CASSQVAGDEGYGYTF; CDR3nt: TGTGCCAGCAGCCAAGTGGCAGGGGATGAAGGCTATGGCTACACCTTC
j_gene: TRBJ2-5; v_gene: TRBV28; abundance: -; d_gene: -; CDR3aa: CASSSNRDHQETQYF; CDR3nt: TGTGCCAGCAGTTCAAACCGGGACCACCAAGAGACCCAGTACTTC
j_gene: TRBJ2-5; v_gene: TRBV7-2; abundance: -; d_gene: -; CDR3aa: CASSLVGFSRYQETQYF; CDR3nt: TGTGCCAGCAGCTTAGTGGGTTTCTCTCGGTACCAAGAGACCCAGTACTTC
j_gene: TRBJ2-3; v_gene: TRBV5-1; abundance: -; d_gene: -; CDR3aa: CASSLRQVTDTQYF; CDR3nt: TGCGCCAGCAGCTTAAGACAGGTGACAGATACGCAGTATTTT
j_gene: TRBJ1-5; v_gene: TRBV10-2; abundance: -; d_gene: -; CDR3aa: CASSTLGGGAGQPQHF; CDR3nt: TGCGCCAGCAGTACCCTCGGGGGAGGGGCGGGTCAGCCCCAGCATTTT
j_gene: TRBJ2-3; v_gene: TRBV5-4; abundance: -; d_gene: -; CDR3aa: CASSLDGRGAGDTQYF; CDR3nt: TGTGCCAGCAGCTTGGATGGGAGGGGGGCTGGAGATACGCAGTATTTT
j_gene: TRBJ2-4; v_gene: TRBV6-2/TRBV6-3; abundance: -; d_gene: -; CDR3aa: CASSYSMEGSNIQYF; CDR3nt: TGTGCCAGCAGTTACTCGATGGAAGGGTCGAACATTCAGTACTTC
j_gene: TRBJ2-1; v_gene: TRBV6-6; abundance: -; d_gene: TRBD2; CDR3aa: CASSLNERTSANNEQFF; CDR3nt: TGTGCCAGCAGTCTCAACGAGAGGACTAGCGCAAACAATGAGCAGTTCTTC
j_gene: TRBJ2-7; v_gene: TRBV2; abundance: -; d_gene: TRBD2; CDR3aa: CASSEGTSGGGEQYF; CDR3nt: TGTGCCAGCAGTGAAGGGACTAGCGGAGGGGGCGAGCAGTACTTC
j_gene: TRBJ2-5; v_gene: TRBV19; abundance: -; d_gene: TRBD2; CDR3aa: CASSSLRTSGRAAETQYF; CDR3nt: TGTGCCAGTAGTTCCCTCCGGACTAGCGGGAGGGCGGCAGAGACCCAGTACTTC
j_gene: TRBJ2-2; v_gene: TRBV27; abundance: -; d_gene: TRBD2; CDR3aa: CASSLRGEGGELFF; CDR3nt: TGTGCCAGCAGTTTACGGGGGGAAGGCGGGGAGCTGTTTTTT
j_gene: TRBJ2-3; v_gene: TRBV2; abundance: -; d_gene: TRBD1; CDR3aa: CASSYVKQTGVTDTQYF; CDR3nt: TGTGCCAGCAGTTACGTAAAACAGACAGGGGTCACAGATACGCAGTATTTT
j_gene: TRBJ1-3; v_gene: TRBV30; abundance: -; d_gene: -; CDR3aa: CAWSGTLGNTIYF; CDR3nt: TGTGCCTGGTCCGGGACGCTTGGAAACACCATATATTTT
j_gene: TRBJ1-1; v_gene: TRBV11-1; abundance: -; d_gene: -; CDR3aa: CASSHLYTGEAFF; CDR3nt: TGTGCCAGCAGCCACCTATACACAGGGGAAGCTTTCTTT
j_gene: TRBJ2-7; v_gene: TRBV5-8; abundance: -; d_gene: -; CDR3aa: CASRTRVYYYEQYF; CDR3nt: TGTGCCAGCAGGACCCGGGTCTATTACTACGAGCAGTACTTC
j_gene: TRBJ2-7; v_gene: TRBV5-1; abundance: -; d_gene: TRBD2; CDR3aa: CASSLAGSSYEQYF; CDR3nt: TGCGCCAGCAGCCTAGCGGGGTCCTCCTACGAGCAGTACTTC
j_gene: TRBJ1-3; v_gene: TRBV7-9; abundance: -; d_gene: -; CDR3aa: CASSLGGPGNTIYF; CDR3nt: TGTGCCAGCAGCTTGGGAGGGCCTGGAAACACCATATATTTT
j_gene: TRBJ2-1; v_gene: TRBV10-3; abundance: once; d_gene: TRBD2; CDR3aa: CATLRAGSYNEQFF; CDR3nt: TGTGCCACCTTACGAGCGGGGTCCTACAATGAGCAGTTCTTC
j_gene: TRBJ2-3; v_gene: TRBV7-3; abundance: -; d_gene: TRBD2; CDR3aa: CASSSLAGGSTDTQYF; CDR3nt: TGTGCCAGCAGCTCCTTGGCGGGAGGAAGCACAGATACGCAGTATTTT
j_gene: TRBJ2-5; v_gene: TRBV6-1; abundance: -; d_gene: -; CDR3aa: CASSEGGEETQYF; CDR3nt: TGTGCCAGCAGTGAAGGGGGGGAGGAGACCCAGTACTTC
j_gene: TRBJ2-1; v_gene: TRBV19; abundance: -; d_gene: TRBD2; CDR3aa: CASSIALTSGRDNEQFF; CDR3nt: TGTGCCAGTAGTATAGCCCTGACTAGCGGGAGGGACAATGAGCAGTTCTTC
j_gene: TRBJ2-1; v_gene: TRBV7-6; abundance: -; d_gene: -; CDR3aa: CASSLGSLGYYNEQFF; CDR3nt: TGTGCCAGCAGCTTAGGTAGCCTAGGGTACTACAATGAGCAGTTCTTC
j_gene: TRBJ1-4; v_gene: TRBV27; abundance: -; d_gene: -; CDR3aa: CASSLGVANEKLFF; CDR3nt: TGTGCCAGCAGTTTGGGGGTGGCTAATGAAAAACTGTTTTTT
j_gene: TRBJ1-5; v_gene: TRBV27; abundance: once; d_gene: -; CDR3aa: CASSLTGQKSNQPQHF; CDR3nt: TGTGCCAGCAGTTTAACAGGACAGAAGAGCAATCAGCCCCAGCATTTT
j_gene: TRBJ2-7; v_gene: TRBV6-5; abundance: -; d_gene: -; CDR3aa: CASSYLSGRGYEQYF; CDR3nt: TGTGCCAGCAGTTACCTCTCAGGGCGAGGCTACGAGCAGTACTTC
j_gene: TRBJ1-1; v_gene: TRBV28; abundance: -; d_gene: -; CDR3aa: CASSLDSSNTEAFF; CDR3nt: TGTGCCAGCAGTTTGGACAGTTCGAACACTGAAGCTTTCTTT
j_gene: TRBJ1-2; v_gene: TRBV3-1/TRBV3-2; abundance: -; d_gene: -; CDR3aa: CASSSSNYGYTF; CDR3nt: TGTGCCAGCAGCTCTTCTAACTATGGCTACACCTTC
j_gene: TRBJ2-6; v_gene: TRBV3-1/TRBV3-2; abundance: -; d_gene: -; CDR3aa: CASSQGGSGANVLTF; CDR3nt: TGTGCCAGCAGCCAGGGTGGCTCTGGGGCCAACGTCCTGACTTTC
j_gene: TRBJ2-4; v_gene: TRBV5-6; abundance: -; d_gene: -; CDR3aa: CASSATGLAKNIQYF; CDR3nt: TGTGCCAGCAGCGCCACAGGGTTAGCCAAAAACATTCAGTACTTC
j_gene: TRBJ2-5; v_gene: TRBV2; abundance: -; d_gene: -; CDR3aa: CSAGNLYQETQYF; CDR3nt: TGTTCCGCCGGGAACTTGTACCAAGAGACCCAGTACTTC
j_gene: TRBJ2-7; v_gene: TRBV5-4; abundance: -; d_gene: -; CDR3aa: CASSLAGAGLSYEQYF; CDR3nt: TGTGCCAGCAGCTTGGCCGGAGCGGGTCTATCCTACGAGCAGTACTTC
j_gene: TRBJ1-2; v_gene: TRBV5-1; abundance: -; d_gene: -; CDR3aa: CASSSSVDNHYGYTF; CDR3nt: TGCGCCAGCAGCTCCTCTGTGGACAACCACTATGGCTACACCTTC
j_gene: TRBJ1-1; v_gene: TRBV7-9; abundance: -; d_gene: -; CDR3aa: CASSLQVNTEAFF; CDR3nt: TGTGCCAGCAGCTTGCAGGTGAACACTGAAGCTTTCTTT
j_gene: TRBJ1-1; v_gene: TRBV23-1; abundance: -; d_gene: TRBD1; CDR3aa: CASSQSKQGAFGEAFF; CDR3nt: TGCGCCAGCAGTCAATCGAAACAGGGGGCCTTCGGTGAAGCTTTCTTT
j_gene: TRBJ2-1; v_gene: TRBV7-3; abundance: -; d_gene: TRBD2; CDR3aa: CASSPSRLAGGRYNEQFF; CDR3nt: TGTGCCAGCAGTCCTTCGAGACTAGCGGGAGGGCGCTACAATGAGCAGTTCTTC
j_gene: TRBJ1-5; v_gene: TRBV5-6; abundance: once; d_gene: -; CDR3aa: CASSPGQNQPQHF; CDR3nt: TGTGCCAGCAGCCCTGGACAAAATCAGCCCCAGCATTTT
j_gene: TRBJ1-2; v_gene: TRBV28; abundance: -; d_gene: TRBD1; CDR3aa: CASSPGTGHYYTF; CDR3nt: TGTGCCAGCAGTCCCGGGACAGGGCACTACTACACCTTC
j_gene: TRBJ2-7; v_gene: TRBV7-3; abundance: -; d_gene: TRBD2; CDR3aa: CASSPGLAEGDEQYF; CDR3nt: TGTGCCAGCAGCCCGGGACTAGCGGAGGGTGACGAGCAGTACTTC
j_gene: TRBJ2-1; v_gene: TRBV29-1; abundance: -; d_gene: -; CDR3aa: CSVVRRGYNEQFF; CDR3nt: TGCAGCGTTGTTCGTAGGGGCTACAATGAGCAGTTCTTC
j_gene: TRBJ1-5; v_gene: TRBV4-1; abundance: -; d_gene: TRBD1; CDR3aa: CASSPERGRGQPQHF; CDR3nt: TGCGCCAGCAGCCCAGAAAGGGGGCGCGGACAGCCCCAGCATTTT
j_gene: TRBJ1-2; v_gene: TRBV10-3; abundance: -; d_gene: -; CDR3aa: CAITPEAAYGYTF; CDR3nt: TGTGCCATCACCCCCGAGGCAGCTTATGGCTACACCTTC
j_gene: TRBJ2-1; v_gene: TRBV7-9; abundance: -; d_gene: TRBD2; CDR3aa: CASSDNSGRTNEQFF; CDR3nt: TGTGCCAGCAGCGACAATAGCGGGAGGACCAATGAGCAGTTCTTC
j_gene: TRBJ1-5; v_gene: TRBV28; abundance: -; d_gene: -; CDR3aa: CAWGTSSNQPQHF; CDR3nt: TGTGCCTGGGGCACCAGTAGCAATCAGCCCCAGCATTTT
j_gene: TRBJ2-5; v_gene: TRBV21-1; abundance: -; d_gene: -; CDR3aa: CASSKESGLASETQYF; CDR3nt: TGTGCCAGCAGCAAAGAGTCGGGACTAGCCTCAGAGACCCAGTACTTC
j_gene: TRBJ2-7; v_gene: TRBV7-3; abundance: -; d_gene: TRBD2; CDR3aa: CASSRQTSGSFAEQYF; CDR3nt: TGTGCCAGCAGCCGCCAAACTAGCGGGAGCTTCGCCGAGCAGTACTTC
j_gene: TRBJ2-3; v_gene: TRBV7-2; abundance: -; d_gene: -; CDR3aa: CASSLASGGSTDTQYF; CDR3nt: TGTGCCAGCAGCTTAGCGAGTGGCGGGAGCACAGATACGCAGTATTTT
j_gene: TRBJ2-7; v_gene: TRBV14; abundance: -; d_gene: -; CDR3aa: CASSQEVGTYEQYF; CDR3nt: TGTGCCAGCAGCCAAGAGGTGGGGACCTACGAGCAGTACTTC
j_gene: TRBJ1-4; v_gene: TRBV5-4; abundance: -; d_gene: TRBD1; CDR3aa: CASSEAGTANEKLFF; CDR3nt: TGTGCCAGCAGCGAAGCCGGGACAGCTAATGAAAAACTGTTTTTT
j_gene: TRBJ2-7; v_gene: TRBV6-5; abundance: -; d_gene: TRBD2; CDR3aa: CASSFDSGTSYEQYF; CDR3nt: TGTGCCAGCAGTTTCGACAGCGGGACTAGCTACGAGCAGTACTTC
j_gene: TRBJ2-1; v_gene: TRBV29-1; abundance: -; d_gene: -; CDR3aa: CSVLGSYNEQFF; CDR3nt: TGCAGCGTTCTCGGTTCTTACAATGAGCAGTTCTTC
j_gene: TRBJ2-7; v_gene: TRBV7-9; abundance: -; d_gene: -; CDR3aa: CASSFSRGLGTGDEQYF; CDR3nt: TGTGCCAGCAGCTTCTCAAGAGGACTGGGGACGGGGGACGAGCAGTACTTC
j_gene: TRBJ2-2; v_gene: TRBV13; abundance: -; d_gene: -; CDR3aa: CASKTSGSGELFF; CDR3nt: TGTGCCAGCAAGACAAGCGGGTCCGGGGAGCTGTTTTTT